A single sample gave rise to the 29 T cell receptor beta chains below, sequenced in a study of CD8 T cells in ankylosing spondylitis. TCRdb analysed the 5' RACE reads with MiXCR anew, one entry per CDR3 protein. The sample contains 300,000 to 350,000 distinct CDR3 sequences, approximately 10% of which appear only once. Sequencing input: blood, either unsorted or a sorted T cell fraction (not recorded which). The receptors stem from a female donor with ankylosing spondylitis or in good health (not recorded which).

Concerning this clonotype itself: Mismatch with germline at one junction end may stem from a read error. The CDR3 loop is CSATRDRGPYEHYF. In nucleotides, the CDR3 is TGCAGTGCCACCAGGGACAGGGGCCCCTACGAGCATTACTTC. The genes are TRBV20-1 and TRBJ2-7; TRBD1 matches at 10 bases. Germline V gene data show CDR1 as DFQATT and CDR2 as SNEGSKA (reference sequence). CDR3 length: 14 amino acids.

This clonotype appeared many times. The V and J genes are TRBV20-1 and TRBJ1-2; TRBD1 matches 12 bases. V lost 6 bases, J lost 7 bases, and 6 bases stayed unmatched. The CDR3 is 13 amino acids. Germline V gene lookup returns CDR1 DFQATT and CDR2 SNEGSKA (reference sequence). The CDR3 nucleotides are TGCAGTGCAGGCCGGGACAGGGGGCTTGGCTACACCTTC. This sequence encodes CSAGRDRGLGYTF.

The V and J genes are TRBV20-1 and TRBJ1-1; no definite D call. Germline CDR1 DFQATT, CDR2 SNEGSKA (reference sequence). Between the trimmed V and J ends, which lost 6 bases and 6 bases, there was a span of 14 bases. The CDR3 runs to 12 residues. CDR3 sequence reads: CSALTRVSEAFF. As DNA, the CDR3 is TGCAGTGCCCTGACGAGGGTCTCTGAAGCTTTCTTT.

The gene calls are TRBV28 and TRBJ2-2; 9 bases are shared with TRBD1. CDR1 is MDHEN and CDR2 is SYDVKM in the germline V gene. This CDR3 is 17 amino acids long. After removal of 6 bases from V and 3 bases from J, the junction contained 11 bases not matched to a gene. The CDR3 reads CASSRDGTGTDTGELFF. DNA of the CDR3: TGTGCCAGCAGCCGAGACGGGACAGGGACGGACACCGGGGAGCTGTTTTTT.

This clonotype has a count of ten or more. The V call is TRBV5-1, the J call TRBJ2-3; TRBD1 matches 9 bases. The CDR3 contains 15 residues. The junction had 7 bases not matched to a gene; V was cut back by 4 bases and J by 4 bases. Per the germline V gene, CDR1 is SGHRS and CDR2 is YFSETQ. This CDR3 is CASSAGQGRADTQYF. The CDR3 DNA sequence: TGCGCCAGCAGCGCTGGACAGGGGAGGGCAGATACGCAGTATTTT.

The chain carries TRBV3-1 and TRBJ2-1; 9 bases are a match to TRBD2. Germline V gives CDR1 LGHDT, CDR2 YNNKEL (reference sequence). With 1 base clipped from V and 5 bases from J, the junction kept 6 bases outside the gene matches. This CDR3 region has 16 residues. Here the CDR3 DNA reads TGTGCCAGCAGCCAAGTTATTAGCGGGAGCGACAATGAGCAGTTCTTC. Translating it yields CASSQVISGSDNEQFF.

In its sample, this clonotype was seen many times. This chain uses TRBV27 with TRBJ1-1, with D maybe TRBD1 (6 bases). Trimming pared 5 bases from V and 1 base from J, leaving 14 bases between. Germline values: CDR1 MNHEY, CDR2 SMNVEV (reference sequence). This CDR3 is 15 amino acids long. The CDR3 coding sequence is TGTGCCAGCAGTGCACTTGACAGGCCGAACACTGAAGCTTTCTTT. Amino acids: CASSALDRPNTEAFF.

This clonotype appeared many times. DNA of the CDR3: TGTGCCAGCAGGGGGGGCCTTGACAGTTTAGGTTCCGAGCAGTTCTTC. Residues: CASRGGLDSLGSEQFF. V and J are TRBV27 and TRBJ2-1; D is possibly TRBD1 or TRBD2 (6 bases each). The CDR3 is made up of 16 amino acids. V dropped 6 bases and J dropped 10 bases, with 25 bases sitting between them. Germline-derived CDR1 and CDR2 are MNHEY and SMNVEV (reference sequence).

For this clonotype: Just one base apart from a much larger clone, this may be a read error. This chain links TRBV10-3 with TRBJ2-3, with TRBD1 identical over 7 bases. The DNA end is more similar to TRBJ1-5, so the J call may be wrong. Germline loops: CDR1 ENHRY, CDR2 SYGVKD. This CDR3 is 14 amino acids long. The CDR3 DNA follows: TGTGCCATCAGTGAGTTCAACAGGGGAGGAACGCAGCATTTT. Translated, it gives CAISEFNRGGTQHF.

This clonotype was recorded a few times. V usage is TRBV4-1 and J usage is TRBJ2-5; D remains ambiguous. Germline CDR1 MGHRA, CDR2 YSYEKL. The ends were cut back, 1 base at V and 1 base at J, with 7 bases in the middle. This CDR3 is built from 14 residues. The DNA for the CDR3 is TGCGCCAGCAGCCAAGCCCGACTCCAAGAGACCCAGTACTTC. Encoded protein: CASSQARLQETQYF.

Many counts were recorded for this clonotype. The V gene is TRBV5-6, the J gene TRBJ2-7; 14 nucleotides match TRBD2. V shed 4 bases, J shed 0 bases, and the junction held 6 bases outside the gene matches. The germline V gene has CDR1 SGHDT and CDR2 YYEEEE. The CDR3 is 17 amino acids. The CDR3 spells CASSMGLAGEISYEQYF. The CDR3 coding sequence is TGTGCCAGCAGCATGGGACTAGCGGGGGAGATCTCCTACGAGCAGTACTTC.

A few counts support this clonotype. The CDR3 coding sequence is TGTGCCAGCAGACCGGGACAGGCCACCTACAATGAGCAGTTCTTC. This codes for CASRPGQATYNEQFF. The V and J genes are TRBV7-2 and TRBJ2-1; 8 bases map to TRBD1. V gave up 6 bases and J gave up 2 bases; unmatched junction bases: 6. The CDR3 is 15 amino acids. Germline-derived CDR1 and CDR2 are SGHTA and FQGNSA.

This clonotype was seen many times. The chain uses TRBV20-1 and TRBJ2-7; the D is unclear. CDR1 and CDR2 (germline): DFQATT, SNEGSKA (reference sequence). The CDR3 is made up of 14 amino acids. V was clipped by 6 bases and J by 4 bases, with 19 bases between them. The CDR3 DNA sequence: TGCAGTGCCCCTAGAAGCCCGTCCCTTTACGAGCAGTACTTC. Residues: CSAPRSPSLYEQYF.

This clonotype was recorded a few times. V is TRBV25-1 and J is TRBJ1-4; 8 nucleotides line up with TRBD1. With 4 bases clipped from V and 8 bases from J, the junction kept 6 bases outside the gene matches. The germline V gene encodes CDR1 MGHDK and CDR2 SYGVNS. This CDR3 region has 14 residues. The CDR3 nucleotides read TGTGCCAGCAGTGCAGGGGGCATGGGGGAAAAACTGTTTTTT. Translated, it gives CASSAGGMGEKLFF.

V usage is TRBV24-1 and J usage is TRBJ2-5; 8 bases align to TRBD1. The trim removed 2 bases at V and 5 bases at J, leaving 12 bases unmatched. CDR1 is KGHDR and CDR2 is SFDVKD in the germline V gene. The CDR3 sequence is 17 residues long. The CDR3 region is CATSDSGTGIQSETQYF. CDR3 nucleotide sequence: TGTGCCACCAGTGATTCCGGGACAGGCATCCAATCGGAGACCCAGTACTTC.

This clonotype was seen a handful of times. In nucleotides, the CDR3 is TGTGCCAGCAGCCCCACTGTGTTC. It translates to CASSPTVF. The chain has TRBV21-1 and TRBJ2-7; the D call TRBD1 from the table was never checked on the DNA. TRBV21-1 is listed as a pseudogene. This CDR3 contains 8 residues.

This clonotype has ten or more counts. CDR3 in amino acids: CASSSLTGASTSYNEQFF. DNA for the CDR3: TGTGCCAGCAGTTCCCTCACGGGGGCCTCTACCTCCTACAATGAGCAGTTCTTC. The chain employs TRBV27 and TRBJ2-1, with D perhaps matching TRBD1 or TRBD2 (6 bases each). Trimming cost V 4 bases and J 0 bases, with 19 bases left between them. CDR3 size: 18 residues. Looked up from germline, CDR1 is MNHEY and CDR2 is SMNVEV (reference sequence).

The table lists this clonotype with many counts. The V call is TRBV20-1, the J call TRBJ2-1, with D tentatively TRBD1 (6 bases). The CDR3 runs to 17 residues. Per germline, CDR1 DFQATT and CDR2 SNEGSKA (reference sequence). V lost 6 bases and J 3 bases, leaving 24 bases between the germline ends. CDR3 DNA: TGCAGTGCCTCAGGGTCCGGGACACCCAGTTTCTACAATGAGCAGTTCTTC. Encoded protein: CSASGSGTPSFYNEQFF.

In this sample, this clonotype turned up a few times. The rearrangement uses TRBV27 and TRBJ2-7, with D perhaps matching TRBD2 (6 bases). CDR1 is MNHEY and CDR2 is SMNVEV in the germline V gene (reference sequence). Between the trimmed V and J ends, which lost 0 bases and 8 bases, there was a span of 17 bases. The length of the CDR3 is 15 residues. The CDR3: CASSLSRPRETKQYF. The DNA of the CDR3 is TGTGCCAGCAGTTTATCGAGACCCCGGGAGACCAAGCAGTACTTC.

This clonotype was seen many times. The chain carries TRBV12-3 or TRBV12-4 and TRBJ2-7; D unresolved. CDR3 length equals 14 residues. Trimming shortened V by 2 bases and J by 0 bases, and 8 bases separated the two germline ends. CDR3 region: CASSLSHNSYEQYF. The DNA for the CDR3 is TGTGCCAGCAGTTTAAGTCATAACTCCTACGAGCAGTACTTC.

This clonotype was recorded many times. For the CDR3, the DNA is TGTGCCAGCAGCTTAGGGGGGGTCACCATATATTTT. Protein sequence: CASSLGGVTIYF. J is TRBJ1-3 and V is TRBV7-2; possibly TRBD1 for D (5 bases). Germline V CDR1 and CDR2: SGHTA, FQGNSA. CDR3 size: 12 residues. The V and J ends lost 1 base and 9 bases respectively, with 7 bases between them.

This clonotype was detected many times. This chain joins TRBV29-1 and TRBJ2-3; 7 bases fit TRBD2. The junction had 7 bases not matched to a gene; V was cut back by 6 bases and J by 1 base. The CDR3 spans 14 residues. In germline, CDR1 is SQVTM, CDR2 ANQGSEA. This chain's CDR3 is CSVAGTSGTDTQYF. Written as DNA, the CDR3 is TGCAGCGTGGCGGGAACTAGCGGCACAGATACGCAGTATTTT.

This clonotype was found many times. The chain is built from TRBV6-1 and TRBJ2-1; D may be TRBD2 (6 bases). V lost 6 bases to trimming and J lost 5 bases, with 17 bases between them. CDR3 length: 15 amino acids. Germline assignment: CDR1 MNHNS and CDR2 SASEGT. The CDR3 DNA follows: TGTGCCAGCAGCCCTGTGGAATGGGGGGACAATGAGCAGTTCTTC. It is translated as CASSPVEWGDNEQFF.

A remark on this clonotype: The junction departs from the called germline gene at one end, perhaps through a read error. The V call is TRBV4-2, the J call TRBJ2-2; 8 nucleotides match TRBD2. CDR1 is LGHNA, CDR2 YNFKEQ, per germline. This CDR3 comprises 17 residues. The CDR3 DNA is TGTGGCAGCATCCAAGATACCGGGAGGGTAAACACCGGGGAGCTGTTTTTT. Protein sequence: CGSIQDTGRVNTGELFF.

As regards this clonotype: A much larger clonotype is one base distant, so this may be a read error. This chain connects TRBV11-2 to TRBJ2-1; 12 bases are shared with TRBD2. CDR1 is SGHAT and CDR2 is FQNNGV in the germline V gene. The length of the CDR3 is 15 residues. The CDR3 DNA reads TGTGTCAGCAGCTGGGGGACTAGCGGGTACAATGAGCAGTTCTTC. This encodes CVSSWGTSGYNEQFF. Using reference TRBV11-2 and TRBJ2-1 for the parts outside the CDR3, the full variable domain is EAGVAQSPRYKIIEKRQSVAFWCNPISGHATLYWYQQILGQGPKLLIQFQNNGVVDDSQLPKDRFSAERLKGVDSTLKIQPAKLEDSAVYLCVSSWGTSGYNEQFFGPGTRLTVL.

In its sample, this clonotype was seen many times. The chain carries TRBV6-4 and TRBJ2-1; 10 nucleotides align to TRBD2. The CDR3 sequence is 18 residues long. From germline, CDR1 is MRHNA and CDR2 SNTAGT. V shed 7 bases, J shed 8 bases, and the junction held 20 bases outside the gene matches. This CDR3 reads CASKKNPTTSGVFDEQFF. CDR3 sequence (DNA): TGTGCCAGCAAAAAAAACCCCACCACTAGCGGGGTGTTTGATGAGCAGTTCTTC.

The chain recombines TRBV6-2 or TRBV6-3 with TRBJ2-1; no clear D. CDR3 length: 14 residues. Trimming stripped 8 bases from V and 4 bases from J, with 15 bases between. Germline CDR1 and CDR2: MNHEY and SVGEGT. This chain's CDR3 is CASHRPSRYNEQFF. The CDR3 DNA reads as TGTGCCAGCCACCGCCCCAGCAGATACAATGAGCAGTTCTTC.

This clonotype has a count of ten or more. The chain joins TRBV20-1 to TRBJ1-6; D not certain. Germline V gene sequence: CDR1 DFQATT, CDR2 SNEGSKA (reference sequence). V was cut by 0 bases and J by 9 bases, with 12 bases left in between. CDR3 length: 14 amino acids. The CDR3 loop reads CSARDLHSLSPLHF. The CDR3 region has the DNA TGCAGTGCTAGAGACCTACATTCACTTTCACCCCTCCACTTT.

This clonotype was seen repeatedly, ten times or more. This rearrangement joins TRBV20-1 to TRBJ2-3; possibly TRBD2 for D (7 bases). CDR3 length: 15 residues. V was cut by 2 bases and J by 4 bases, with 16 bases left in between. From germline, CDR1 is DFQATT and CDR2 SNEGSKA (reference sequence). The CDR3 sequence is CSARPPWGGPDTQYF. DNA of the CDR3: TGCAGTGCTAGACCCCCCTGGGGGGGCCCAGATACGCAGTATTTT.